The 9 T cell receptor beta chains given below trace back to one sample, sequenced in a study of blood T cell repertoires in COVID-19. The protocol was immunoSEQ multiplex PCR, while the TCRdb copy is restricted to in-frame clones and leaves out a portion. The table includes more than 45,000 clones, about 90% detected once. Source material: peripheral blood. These receptors were obtained from a human donor with active COVID-19. The donor label of this sample is uncertain.

This clone was seen a few times. V is TRBV28 and J is TRBJ1-5; D may be TRBD1 (6 bases). Germline lookup yields CDR1 MDHEN and CDR2 SYDVKM. This CDR3 has 16 amino acids. Deletions cut 10 bases from V and 0 bases from J, with 19 bases between. The CDR3 spells CATLGRGTYSNQPQHF. The CDR3 nucleotides read TGTGCCACCTTGGGGAGGGGGACGTATAGCAATCAGCCCCAGCATTTT. The whole variable domain, filled in from reference TRBV28 and TRBJ1-5, reads DVKVTQSSRYLVKRTGEKVFLECVQDMDHENMFWYRQDPGLGLRLIYFSYDVKMKEKGDIPEGYSVSREKKERFSLILESASTNQTSMYLCATLGRGTYSNQPQHFGDGTRLSIL.

This chain joins TRBV18 and TRBJ1-3; no clear D. V lost 1 base to trimming and J lost 4 bases, with 11 bases between them. Germline CDR1 reads KGHSH; CDR2 reads LQKENI. This CDR3 spans 15 amino acids. The CDR3 is CASSPQPITGNTIYF. The CDR3 nucleotides are TGTGCCAGCTCACCACAACCCATCACAGGAAACACCATATATTTT.

The CDR3 DNA is TGTGCCAGCAGCTTGAGCCAGGGGAGCTCCTATAATTCACCCCTCCACTTT. The encoded protein is CASSLSQGSSYNSPLHF. V usage is TRBV5-4 and J usage is TRBJ1-6; a weak D match, TRBD1 (6 bases). Germline loops: CDR1 SGHNT, CDR2 YYREEE (reference sequence). V was clipped by 1 base and J by 0 bases, with 11 bases between them. The CDR3 extends over 17 amino acids.

This clone was observed a single time. The genes are TRBV5-4 and TRBJ2-2; a weak D match, TRBD2 (5 bases). The CDR3 length is 15 residues. Trimming pared 1 base from V and 6 bases from J, leaving 13 bases between. The germline V gene encodes CDR1 SGHNT and CDR2 YYREEE (reference sequence). CDR3 residues: CASSLSLVGAGELFF. The CDR3 bases are TGTGCCAGCAGCTTGTCTCTAGTCGGGGCCGGGGAGCTGTTTTTT.

The V gene is TRBV4-1, the J gene TRBJ1-2; weak D call: TRBD1 (5 bases). Germline values: CDR1 MGHRA, CDR2 YSYEKL. The V end lost 1 base, the J end lost 12 bases, and 21 bases lay between the germline ends. This CDR3 contains 15 residues. The CDR3 region is CASSQVGRASLAHTF. The DNA of the CDR3 is TGCGCCAGCAGCCAAGTGGGCAGGGCCTCGTTGGCTCACACCTTC.

Comment on this clone: No DNA is shown, since the ends of the CDR3 on it are uncertain; the CDR3 is the one TCRdb lists. The CDR3 sequence is CASILGGGHGYTF. The chain has TRBV7-2 and TRBJ1-2. Counting both end residues, the CDR3 totals 13 amino acids. Germline V gene lookup returns CDR1 SGHTA and CDR2 FQGNSA.

A few counts support this clone. The gene calls are TRBV28 and TRBJ1-5; 8 bases map to TRBD1. Losses at the gene ends were 8 bases for V and 5 bases for J; bases not matched to a gene: 14. Germline assignment: CDR1 MDHEN and CDR2 SYDVKM. CDR3 length: 16 residues. CDR3 sequence (DNA): TGTGCCAGCCTCCACTCCGGGACAGGCCTGGATCAGCCCCAGCATTTT. It specifies CASLHSGTGLDQPQHF.

Remarks on this clone: At one boundary the junction diverges from the germline segment, which might be a read error. The chain has TRBV2 and TRBJ2-5, with D possibly TRBD1 on 5 matching bases. This CDR3 contains 13 residues. Germline loops: CDR1 SNHLY, CDR2 FYNNEI. This CDR3 is CASSEVGQGTQYF. The CDR3 nucleotides are TGTGCCAGCAGTGAAGTGGGGCAAGGGACCCAGTACTTC.

The CDR3 DNA sequence: TGTGCCAGCAGCCGGCAGGGGCACACTGAAGCTTTCTTT. This translates into CASSRQGHTEAFF. V and J are TRBV3-1 (or the pseudogene TRBV3-2) and TRBJ1-1, with D perhaps matching TRBD1 (6 bases). Germline V gene sequence: CDR1 LGHDT, CDR2 YNNKEL (reference sequence). The CDR3 is 13 amino acids. V lost 4 bases and J lost 3, with 9 bases in between.